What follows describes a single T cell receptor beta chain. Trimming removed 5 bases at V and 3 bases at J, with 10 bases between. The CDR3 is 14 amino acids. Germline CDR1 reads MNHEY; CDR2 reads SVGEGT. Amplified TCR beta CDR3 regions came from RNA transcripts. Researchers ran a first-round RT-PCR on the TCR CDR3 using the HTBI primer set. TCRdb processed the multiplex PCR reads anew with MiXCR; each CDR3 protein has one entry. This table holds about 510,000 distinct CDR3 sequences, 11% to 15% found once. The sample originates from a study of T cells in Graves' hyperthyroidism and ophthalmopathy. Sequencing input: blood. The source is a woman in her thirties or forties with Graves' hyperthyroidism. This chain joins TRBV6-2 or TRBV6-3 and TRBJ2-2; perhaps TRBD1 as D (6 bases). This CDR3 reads CASSTGFYTGELFF. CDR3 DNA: TGTGCCAGCAGTACAGGGTTCTACACCGGGGAGCTGTTTTTT.